The next 8 T cell receptor beta chains were all read from a single sample in a study of Ad26.COV2.S vaccination and SARS-CoV-2 variants. The protocol was immunoSEQ multiplex PCR, while the TCRdb copy is restricted to in-frame clones and leaves out a portion. The sample has 200,000 to 250,000 clones, around nine tenths seen once. The treatment denotes: roughly 20 received Ad26.COV2.S at low or high dose, single or two shots; about 5 received placebo; per-sample allocation not given. Sampling occurred on day 63 after the first vaccine or placebo injection. Specimen: peripheral blood, collected in a trial of Ad26.COV2.S vaccine versus placebo. These receptors all come from a person aged 18 to 65 who received the Ad26.COV2.S COVID-19 vaccine or a placebo.

This chain links TRBV28 with TRBJ2-5; 8 bases are a match to TRBD2. Germline CDR1 reads MDHEN; CDR2 reads SYDVKM. The CDR3 runs to 15 residues. Trimming took 7 bases from V and 4 from J; bases not matched to a gene: 11. The CDR3 nucleotides read TGTGCCAGCAACCCGGGAGGGGCAGGAGGAGAGACCCAGTACTTC. The encoded protein is CASNPGGAGGETQYF.

The V call is TRBV19, the J call TRBJ1-1, with D unclear. Germline V gene data show CDR1 as LNHDA and CDR2 as SQIVND (reference sequence). This CDR3 has 14 residues. Trimming left V 3 bases short and J 5 bases short, with 13 bases between. The CDR3 coding sequence is TGTGCCAGTAGTATCGGGCCCGGAGGGACTGAAGCTTTCTTT. Its translation: CASSIGPGGTEAFF.

Details on this clone: Other nucleotide sequences in the sample specify the same CDR3. CDR3 in amino acids: CASSLGGGGTDTQYF. The CDR3 DNA follows: TGTGCCAGCAGCTTAGGGGGCGGCGGAACAGATACGCAGTATTTT. This rearrangement joins TRBV11-1 to TRBJ2-3, with D tentatively TRBD1 (5 bases). This CDR3 spans 15 amino acids. Germline values: CDR1 SGHAT, CDR2 FQDESV (reference sequence). Trimming stripped 1 base from V and 3 bases from J, with 11 bases between.

The chain couples TRBV7-9 to TRBJ1-4; tentatively, D is TRBD1 (5 bases). The germline CDR1 and CDR2 sequences are SEHNR and FQNEAQ (reference sequence). V was trimmed by 2 bases and J by 4 bases, leaving 8 bases between them. This CDR3 is built from 14 residues. The DNA for the CDR3 is TGTGCCAGCAGCTTATCCAGGGATAATGAAAAACTGTTTTTT. It yields the protein CASSLSRDNEKLFF.

Comments on this clone: A much larger clonotype is one base distant, so this may be a read error. The rearrangement links TRBV28 to TRBJ1-1; no reliable D call. V dropped 2 bases and J dropped 4 bases, with 2 bases sitting between them. Per germline, CDR1 MDHEN and CDR2 SYDVKM. The CDR3 runs to 11 residues. In DNA, the CDR3 is TGTGCCAGCAGTTTAAGCACTGAAGCTTTCTTT. Protein sequence: CASSLSTEAFF.

This clone showed up just once. This chain joins TRBV7-3 and TRBJ1-1; 10 bases are a match to TRBD1. The J segment lost 6 bases and the V segment lost 5 bases, leaving 12 bases of the junction unmatched. Germline V CDR1 and CDR2: SGHTA, FQGTGA. This CDR3 has 16 residues. The CDR3 nucleotides are TGTGCCAGCAGCCTAAAACCACCGGGACAGGGGTCTGAAGCTTTCTTT. Protein: CASSLKPPGQGSEAFF.

In DNA form, the CDR3 reads TGTGCCAGTAAAAATCGGGACGGCTCTGGAAACACCATATATTTT. This encodes CASKNRDGSGNTIYF. The rearrangement links TRBV19 to TRBJ1-3, with D possibly TRBD1 on 5 matching bases. Trimming removed 7 bases at V and 0 bases at J, with 13 bases between. This CDR3 is 15 amino acids long. The germline gives CDR1 LNHDA, CDR2 SQIVND (reference sequence).

The chain has TRBV27 and TRBJ1-2, with 8 bases aligning to TRBD1. Germline-derived CDR1 and CDR2 are MNHEY and SMNVEV (reference sequence). With 5 bases clipped from V and 5 bases from J, the junction kept 4 bases outside the gene matches. The CDR3 has 13 residues. The CDR3 region has the DNA TGTGCCAGCAGTGACAGGGGACGGTATGGCTACACCTTC. Residues: CASSDRGRYGYTF.